This T cell receptor beta chain was obtained from a study of control samples from healthy donors and cancer patients. Data came from immunoSEQ multiplex PCR; TCRdb stores just in-frame clones and leaves some out. In the table there are some 140,000 clones, roughly 90% of which are singletons. Germline CDR1 is SGHVS and CDR2 is FQNEAQ. This CDR3 spans 15 amino acids. V was clipped by 4 bases and J by 4 bases; unmatched bases: 3. The source of this sequence is a man between 25 and 39 years old in good health. The V gene is TRBV7-8, the J gene TRBJ2-2; 10 positions agree with TRBD2. Sample: blood. The CDR3 here is CASSSSGSVTGELFF. DNA of the CDR3: TGTGCCAGCAGCTCTAGCGGGAGTGTCACCGGGGAGCTGTTTTTT.